Below, 13 T cell receptor beta chains from the same sample are listed, as sequenced in a study of radiotherapy plus CTLA-4 blockade in lung cancer. Repertoires were generated with immunoSEQ multiplex PCR, while TCRdb's copy carries only in-frame clones and drops some. The data contain about 87,000 clones, around 86% of them seen just once; the ten biggest clones take up 16%. The sequenced sample was peripheral blood, obtained from a patient treated with radiotherapy plus ipilimumab. The receptor source for this set is a human donor with non-small cell lung cancer that progressed on radiotherapy plus ipilimumab.

The J gene is TRBJ1-6, the V gene TRBV25-1, with 8 nucleotides matching TRBD1. The junction had 4 bases not matched to a gene; V was cut back by 2 bases and J by 7 bases. The germline gives CDR1 MGHDK, CDR2 SYGVNS. CDR3 length: 15 residues. The CDR3 bases are TGTGCCAGCAGTGAAGGGGGACAGGCAAATTCACCCCTCCACTTT. Translation gives CASSEGGQANSPLHF. Variable domain in full (rest from reference TRBV25-1 and TRBJ1-6): EADIYQTPRYLVIGTGKKITLECSQTMGHDKMYWYQQDPGMELHLIHYSYGVNSTEKGDLSSESTVSRIRTEHFPLTLESARPSHTSQYLCASSEGGQANSPLHFGNGTRLTVT.

The chain couples TRBV5-1 to TRBJ1-2; possible D gene TRBD1, 6 bases. Trimming pared 0 bases from V and 4 bases from J, leaving 10 bases between. Germline V CDR1 and CDR2: SGHRS, YFSETQ. The CDR3 extends over 14 amino acids. The CDR3 DNA reads TGCGCCAGCAGCTTGGACAGGGTAGTCTATGGCTACACCTTC. Its translation: CASSLDRVVYGYTF.

The chain recombines TRBV7-2 with TRBJ1-3, with no clear D. Trimming cost V 1 base and J 2 bases, with 6 bases left between them. This CDR3 has 14 amino acids. Germline assignment: CDR1 SGHTA and CDR2 FQGNSA. The CDR3, as DNA: TGTGCCAGCAGCTTAGTCGGACCTGGAAACACCATATATTTT. It translates to CASSLVGPGNTIYF.

This clone was seen just once. V is TRBV28 and J is TRBJ1-1; possibly TRBD1 for D (6 bases). V was trimmed by 7 bases and J by 6 bases, leaving 12 bases between them. Per germline, CDR1 MDHEN and CDR2 SYDVKM. This CDR3 comprises 12 residues. CDR3 region: CASNEGGPEAFF. The CDR3 DNA reads as TGTGCCAGCAACGAAGGGGGACCTGAAGCTTTCTTT. The whole variable domain, remainder taken from reference TRBV28 and TRBJ1-1, is DVKVTQSSRYLVKRTGEKVFLECVQDMDHENMFWYRQDPGLGLRLIYFSYDVKMKEKGDIPEGYSVSREKKERFSLILESASTNQTSMYLCASNEGGPEAFFGQGTRLTVV.

V is TRBV7-2 and J is TRBJ1-2, with D perhaps matching TRBD1 (5 bases). Trimming left V 7 bases short and J 4 bases short, with 13 bases between. The CDR3 runs 13 residues. CDR1 is SGHTA and CDR2 is FQGNSA in the germline V gene. CDR3 residues: CASTPAGSYGYTF. The CDR3 bases are TGTGCCAGCACTCCGGCAGGGAGCTATGGCTACACCTTC. The full variable domain, its missing parts supplied by reference TRBV7-2 and TRBJ1-2, is GAGVSQSPSNKVTEKGKDVELRCDPISGHTALYWYRQSLGQGLEFLIYFQGNSAPDKSGLPSDRFSAERTGGSVSTLTIQRTQQEDSAVYLCASTPAGSYGYTFGSGTRLTVV.

V gene TRBV11-2 combines with J gene TRBJ2-7, with 7 bases identical to TRBD1. This CDR3 contains 16 residues. Germline CDR1 SGHAT, CDR2 FQNNGV. V shed 0 bases, J shed 5 bases, and the junction held 10 bases outside the gene matches. The CDR3 region has the DNA TGTGCCAGCAGCTTAGATCGTTACAGGGGAGCTGACGAGCAGTACTTC. Translating gives CASSLDRYRGADEQYF.

The chain uses TRBV7-6 and TRBJ2-3; D might be TRBD2 (5 bases). The V and J ends lost 1 base and 6 bases respectively, with 5 bases between them. In germline, CDR1 is SGHVS, CDR2 FNYEAQ. The CDR3 extends over 12 amino acids. The CDR3 spells CASSLGRDTQYF. The CDR3 DNA follows: TGTGCCAGCAGCTTAGGGAGGGATACGCAGTATTTT.

V is TRBV23-1 and J is TRBJ2-1; no clear D gene. TRBV23-1 is an open reading frame, and its role is uncertain. The CDR3 extends over 13 amino acids. The V end lost 11 bases, the J end lost 5 bases, and 16 bases lay between the germline ends. The CDR3 bases are TGCGCCCCGCCTTATTCATTCGACAATGAGCAGTTCTTC. Its translation is CAPPYSFDNEQFF.

This clone was observed a few times. The CDR3 region is CASSRQGSYGYTF. DNA for the CDR3: TGTGCCAGCAGCCGGCAGGGGTCTTACGGCTACACCTTC. The J gene is TRBJ1-2, the V gene TRBV16; D is perhaps TRBD1 (6 bases). This CDR3 is built from 13 residues. V lost 4 bases to trimming and J lost 8 bases, with 14 bases between them. Germline values: CDR1 KGHSY, CDR2 FQNENV.

This clone was detected once. This chain links TRBV7-5 with TRBJ2-7; TRBD2 is taken as the D call from the table, unchecked against the DNA. TRBV7-5 is given as a pseudogene. CDR3 length equals 17 residues. CDR3 nucleotides: TGTGCCAGAAGCTTAGGGGGAGCGGGAGAAGATATGTACGAGCAGTACTTC. Translation gives CARSLGGAGEDMYEQYF.

The rearrangement uses TRBV5-4 and TRBJ1-3; D is possibly TRBD1 (6 bases). Trimming stripped 1 base from V and 2 bases from J, with 16 bases between. The germline V gene encodes CDR1 SGHNT and CDR2 YYREEE (reference sequence). The CDR3 is made up of 17 amino acids. DNA for the CDR3: TGTGCCAGCAGCTTGAAGGTGAACCAGGGGACTGGAAACACCATATATTTT. It is translated as CASSLKVNQGTGNTIYF.

The chain links TRBV21-1 to TRBJ1-5; the table names TRBD1, a call not compared with the DNA. TRBV21-1 is listed as a pseudogene. The CDR3 is 21 amino acids. The CDR3 bases are TGTGCCAGCAGCTTCCCGGCCCGGGACAGGGCCCCCAGTTTTGTGAGTCAGCCCCAGCATTTT. Translation: CASSFPARDRAPSFVSQPQHF.

V usage is TRBV2 and J usage is TRBJ1-2; 10 nucleotides line up with TRBD1. Germline CDR1 reads SNHLY; CDR2 reads FYNNEI. The CDR3 covers 15 residues. V shed 5 bases, J shed 7 bases, and the junction held 10 bases outside the gene matches. The CDR3 reads CASSKLGQGVGGYTF. The CDR3 DNA follows: TGTGCCAGCAGTAAACTCGGACAGGGGGTAGGTGGCTACACCTTC.